Below, 3 T cell receptor beta chains from the same sample are listed, as sequenced in a study of blood T cells in healthy people across ages (dated by TCRdb to 2014 to 2015). Library preparation used 5' RACE. Sequencer: Illumina HiSeq 2500. The second PCR ran for roughly 7 to 12 cycles and used a J-beta primer mix along with a sample-barcoded 5' primer. TCRdb reprocessing: public reads trimmed at Q25 with fastp, clones called with MiXCR, in-frame beta chains kept. Identical CDR3 protein sequences are pooled into one entry, listed with their most common genes and DNA. Within this sample are about 1 million distinct CDR3 sequences, with 45% of them counted one time only. The ten top clones hold around 18% of the sample. The specimen was blood. These receptors were taken from an older woman in good health.

This clonotype was seen a handful of times. The V call is TRBV10-3, the J call TRBJ2-7; D remains unclear. The V gene's germline CDR1 is ENHRY and CDR2 SYGVKD. The CDR3 is 14 amino acids. The V gene lost 2 bases and the J gene lost 4 bases, with 12 bases spanning the gap. In DNA form, the CDR3 reads TGTGCCATCAGTGAGGCGAGGCTAGAGTACGAGCAGTACTTC. Translation gives CAISEARLEYEQYF.

This rearrangement joins TRBV20-1 to TRBJ2-1; D is ambiguous. The CDR3 runs to 14 residues. Looked up from germline, CDR1 is DFQATT and CDR2 is SNEGSKA (reference sequence). V was pared by 2 bases and J by 4 bases, with 12 bases between. In nucleotides, the CDR3 is TGCAGTGCTAGACGCGCCTTAGGTTACAATGAGCAGTTCTTC. Its translation is CSARRALGYNEQFF.

The chain combines TRBV30 with TRBJ2-5; a possible D gene is TRBD2 (7 bases). The J call may not be correct, given that the DNA end is closer to TRBJ2-7. This CDR3 is 13 amino acids long. Germline V CDR1 and CDR2: GTSNPN, SVGIG (reference sequence). The CDR3 coding sequence is TGTGCCCGAAGGGGGGGCTCCCCCTACGAGCAGTACTTC. The encoded protein is CARRGGSPYEQYF.